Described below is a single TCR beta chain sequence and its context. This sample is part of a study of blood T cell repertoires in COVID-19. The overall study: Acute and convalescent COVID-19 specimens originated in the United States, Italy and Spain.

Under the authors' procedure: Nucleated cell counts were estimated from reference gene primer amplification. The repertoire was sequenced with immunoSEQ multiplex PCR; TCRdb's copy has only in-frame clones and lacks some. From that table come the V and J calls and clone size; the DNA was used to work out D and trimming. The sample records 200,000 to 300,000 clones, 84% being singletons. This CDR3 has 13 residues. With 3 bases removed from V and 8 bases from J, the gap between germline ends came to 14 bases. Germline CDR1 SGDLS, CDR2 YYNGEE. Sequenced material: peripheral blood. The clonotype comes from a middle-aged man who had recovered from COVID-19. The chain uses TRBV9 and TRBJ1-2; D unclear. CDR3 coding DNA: TGTGCCAGCAGCGGGGAGGGTTTGTACGGCTACACCTTC. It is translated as CASSGEGLYGYTF.